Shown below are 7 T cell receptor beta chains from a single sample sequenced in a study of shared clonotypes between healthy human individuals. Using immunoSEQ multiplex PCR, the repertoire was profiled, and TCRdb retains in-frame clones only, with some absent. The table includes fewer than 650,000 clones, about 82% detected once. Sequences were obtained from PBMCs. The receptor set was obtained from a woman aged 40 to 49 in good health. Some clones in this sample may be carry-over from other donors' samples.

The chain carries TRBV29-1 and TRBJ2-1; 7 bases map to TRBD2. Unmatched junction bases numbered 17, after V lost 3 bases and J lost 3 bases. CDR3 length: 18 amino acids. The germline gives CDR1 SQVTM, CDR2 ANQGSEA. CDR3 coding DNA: TGCAGCGTTGAGTATCTGTTTACGGCGGGAGTTGACTACAATGAGCAGTTCTTC. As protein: CSVEYLFTAGVDYNEQFF.

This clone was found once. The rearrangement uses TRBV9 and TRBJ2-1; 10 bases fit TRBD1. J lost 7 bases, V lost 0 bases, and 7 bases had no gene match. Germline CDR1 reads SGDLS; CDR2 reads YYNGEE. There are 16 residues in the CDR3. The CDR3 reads CASSVGGTGAGNEQFF. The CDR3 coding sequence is TGTGCCAGCAGCGTAGGAGGGACAGGGGCGGGTAATGAGCAGTTCTTC.

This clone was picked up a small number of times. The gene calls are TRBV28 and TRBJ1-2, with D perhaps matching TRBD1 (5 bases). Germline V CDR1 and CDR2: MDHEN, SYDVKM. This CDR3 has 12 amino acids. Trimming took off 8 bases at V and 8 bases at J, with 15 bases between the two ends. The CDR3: CASGQGSWGYTF. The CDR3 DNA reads TGTGCCAGCGGGCAGGGAAGTTGGGGCTACACCTTC.

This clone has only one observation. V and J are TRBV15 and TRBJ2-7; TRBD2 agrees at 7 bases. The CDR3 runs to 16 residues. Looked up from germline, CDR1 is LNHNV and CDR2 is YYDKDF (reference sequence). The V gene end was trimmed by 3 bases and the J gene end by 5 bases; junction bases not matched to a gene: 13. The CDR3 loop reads CATSSWTQSRGDEQYF. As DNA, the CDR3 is TGTGCCACCAGCAGTTGGACCCAATCCCGGGGGGACGAGCAGTACTTC.

This chain's CDR3 is CAGLGLAGANEQFF. The CDR3 DNA reads as TGTGCCGGCCTGGGACTAGCGGGAGCCAATGAGCAGTTCTTC. The rearrangement joins TRBV2 to TRBJ2-1; TRBD2 agrees at 14 bases. The V gene's germline CDR1 is SNHLY and CDR2 FYNNEI. The CDR3 loop spans 14 amino acids. Trimming took 11 bases from V and 6 from J; bases not matched to a gene: 6.

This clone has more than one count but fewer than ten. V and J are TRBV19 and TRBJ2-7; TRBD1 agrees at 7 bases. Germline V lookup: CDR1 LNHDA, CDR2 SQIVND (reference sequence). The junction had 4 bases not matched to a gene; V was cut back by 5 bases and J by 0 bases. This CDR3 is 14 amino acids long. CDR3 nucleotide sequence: TGTGCCAGTAGTCAAACAGGGGCCTCCTACGAGCAGTACTTC. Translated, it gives CASSQTGASYEQYF.

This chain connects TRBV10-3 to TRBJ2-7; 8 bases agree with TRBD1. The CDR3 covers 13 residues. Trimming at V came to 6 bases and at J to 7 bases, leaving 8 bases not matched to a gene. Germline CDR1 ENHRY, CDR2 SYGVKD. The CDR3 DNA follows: TGTGCCATCAGGCTCCAGGGGGCTGAAGAGCAGTACTTC. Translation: CAIRLQGAEEQYF.